This record looks at one T cell receptor beta chain sequence and its context. Antigen: not known. The ends were cut back, 2 bases at V and 0 bases at J, with 10 bases in the middle. The CDR3 spans 15 residues. CDR1 and CDR2 (germline): MNHEY, SVGAGI. Primers: 60 Vbeta forward and 13 Jbeta reverse. Libraries were prepared by immunoSEQ multiplex PCR; TCRdb keeps only in-frame clonotypes and omits some of them. Of roughly 79,000 clones listed, about 70% are singletons. This entry comes from a study of cytomegalovirus exposure and HLA in healthy donors. Study-level results: When presence/absence was analysed, sequencing depth was taken to be roughly uniform across donors.

The sequencing input was PBMCs. This clonotype originated in a woman between 50 and 59 years old in good health and CMV-seropositive. The chain couples TRBV6-5 to TRBJ1-1, with D possibly matching TRBD1 (6 bases). Here the CDR3 reads CASSYRGGMNTEAFF. DNA of the CDR3: TGTGCCAGCAGTTACAGGGGGGGAATGAACACTGAAGCTTTCTTT.